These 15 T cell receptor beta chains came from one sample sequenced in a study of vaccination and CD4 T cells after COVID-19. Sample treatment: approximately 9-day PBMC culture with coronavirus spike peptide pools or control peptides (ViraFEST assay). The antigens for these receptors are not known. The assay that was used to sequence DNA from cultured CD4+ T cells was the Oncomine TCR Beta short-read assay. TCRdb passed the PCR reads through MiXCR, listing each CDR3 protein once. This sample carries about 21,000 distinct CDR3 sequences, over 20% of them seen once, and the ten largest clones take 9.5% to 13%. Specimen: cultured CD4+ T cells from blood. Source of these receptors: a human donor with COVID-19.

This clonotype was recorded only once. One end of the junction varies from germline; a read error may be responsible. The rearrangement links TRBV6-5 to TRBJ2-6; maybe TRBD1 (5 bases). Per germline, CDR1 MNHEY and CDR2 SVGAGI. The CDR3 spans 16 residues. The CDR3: CASSSEETSGAKVLTF. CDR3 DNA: TGTGCCAGCAGTTCCGAAGAGACCTCTGGGGCCAAAGTCCTGACTTTC.

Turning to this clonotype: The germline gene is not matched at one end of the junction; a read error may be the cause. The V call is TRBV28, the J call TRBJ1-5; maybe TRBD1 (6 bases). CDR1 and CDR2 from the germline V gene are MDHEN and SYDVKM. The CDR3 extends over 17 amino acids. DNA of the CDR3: TGTACCAGCAGCCCCCCCCCCGGGGACAATAGCAATCAGCCCCAGCATTTT. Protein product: CTSSPPPGDNSNQPQHF.

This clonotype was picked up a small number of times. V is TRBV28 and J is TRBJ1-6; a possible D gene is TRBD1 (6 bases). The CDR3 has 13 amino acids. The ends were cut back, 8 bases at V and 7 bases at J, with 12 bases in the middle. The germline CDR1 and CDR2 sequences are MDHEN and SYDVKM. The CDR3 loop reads CASGTGLNSPLHF. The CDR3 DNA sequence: TGTGCCAGCGGCACAGGGCTCAATTCACCCCTCCACTTT.

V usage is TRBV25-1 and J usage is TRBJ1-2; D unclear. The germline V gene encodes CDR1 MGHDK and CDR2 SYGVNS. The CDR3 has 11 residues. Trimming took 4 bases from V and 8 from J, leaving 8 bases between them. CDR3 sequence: CASSGLYGYTF. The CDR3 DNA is TGTGCCAGCAGTGGGCTTTACGGCTACACCTTC.

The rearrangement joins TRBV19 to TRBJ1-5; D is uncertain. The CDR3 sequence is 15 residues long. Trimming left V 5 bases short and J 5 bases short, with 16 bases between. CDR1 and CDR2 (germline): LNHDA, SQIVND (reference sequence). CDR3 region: CASSAKIDGYQPQHF. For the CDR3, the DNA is TGTGCCAGTAGTGCAAAGATTGACGGATATCAGCCCCAGCATTTT. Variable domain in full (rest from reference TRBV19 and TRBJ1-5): DGGITQSPKYLFRKEGQNVTLSCEQNLNHDAMYWYRQDPGQGLRLIYYSQIVNDFQKGDIAEGYSVSREKKESFPLTVTSAQKNPTAFYLCASSAKIDGYQPQHFGDGTRLSIL.

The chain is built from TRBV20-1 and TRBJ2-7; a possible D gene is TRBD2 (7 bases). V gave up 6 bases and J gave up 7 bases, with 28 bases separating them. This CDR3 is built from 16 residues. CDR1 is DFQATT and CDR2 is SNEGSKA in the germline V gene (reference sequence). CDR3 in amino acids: CSAPRGAGAEVREQYF. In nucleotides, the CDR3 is TGCAGTGCCCCCCGCGGGGCGGGGGCTGAAGTTCGGGAGCAGTACTTC.

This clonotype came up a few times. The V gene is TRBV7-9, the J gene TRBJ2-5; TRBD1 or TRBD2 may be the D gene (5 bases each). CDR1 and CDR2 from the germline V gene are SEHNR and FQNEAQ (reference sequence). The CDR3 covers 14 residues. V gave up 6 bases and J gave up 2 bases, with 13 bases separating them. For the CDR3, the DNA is TGTGCCAGCAGTCCAGGGTCGGGGCAAGAGACCCAGTACTTC. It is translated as CASSPGSGQETQYF.

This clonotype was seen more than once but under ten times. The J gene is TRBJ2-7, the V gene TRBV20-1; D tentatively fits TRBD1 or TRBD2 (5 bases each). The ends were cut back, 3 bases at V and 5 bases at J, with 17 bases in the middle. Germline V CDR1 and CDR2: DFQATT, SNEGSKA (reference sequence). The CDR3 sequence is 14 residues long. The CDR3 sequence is CSAREDYGTNEQYF. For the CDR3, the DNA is TGCAGTGCTAGGGAAGATTACGGGACCAACGAGCAGTACTTC.

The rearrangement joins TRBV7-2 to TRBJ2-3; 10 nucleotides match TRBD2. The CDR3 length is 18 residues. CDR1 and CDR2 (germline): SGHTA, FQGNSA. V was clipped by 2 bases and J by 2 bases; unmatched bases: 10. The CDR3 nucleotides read TGTGCCAGCAGCTTAAGTGGATCTAGCGGGGGATTCACAGATACGCAGTATTTT. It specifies CASSLSGSSGGFTDTQYF.

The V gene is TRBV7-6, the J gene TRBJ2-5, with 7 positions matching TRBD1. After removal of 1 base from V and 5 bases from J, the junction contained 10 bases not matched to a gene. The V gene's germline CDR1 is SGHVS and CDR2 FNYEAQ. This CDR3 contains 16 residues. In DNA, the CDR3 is TGTGCCAGCAGCTTAGGCGAAGACAGGGTGTGGGAGACCCAGTACTTC. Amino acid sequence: CASSLGEDRVWETQYF.

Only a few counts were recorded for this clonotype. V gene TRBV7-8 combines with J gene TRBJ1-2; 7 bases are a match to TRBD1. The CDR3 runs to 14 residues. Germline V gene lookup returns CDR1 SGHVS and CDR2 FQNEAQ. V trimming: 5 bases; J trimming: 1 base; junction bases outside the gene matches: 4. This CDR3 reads CASSQDRRNYGYTF. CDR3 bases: TGTGCCAGCAGCCAGGACAGGCGTAACTATGGCTACACCTTC.

The CDR3 is CASLQGRPGGSTGELFF. Here the CDR3 DNA reads TGTGCCAGTTTACAGGGGAGGCCGGGGGGGTCCACCGGGGAGCTGTTTTTT. The chain carries TRBV19 and TRBJ2-2, with D possibly matching TRBD2 (8 bases). Germline V gene sequence: CDR1 LNHDA, CDR2 SQIVND (reference sequence). This CDR3 is built from 17 residues. V was trimmed by 8 bases and J by 4 bases, leaving 23 bases between them. Full variable domain (rest looked up from reference TRBV19 and TRBJ2-2): DGGITQSPKYLFRKEGQNVTLSCEQNLNHDAMYWYRQDPGQGLRLIYYSQIVNDFQKGDIAEGYSVSREKKESFPLTVTSAQKNPTAFYLCASLQGRPGGSTGELFFGEGSRLTVL.

CDR3: CASSPLGSSNEKLFF. CDR3 bases: TGTGCCAGCTCACCACTAGGCAGCTCTAATGAAAAACTGTTTTTT. The V and J genes are TRBV18 and TRBJ1-4; D unclear. Between the trimmed V and J ends, which lost 1 base and 3 bases, there was a span of 9 bases. The CDR3 sequence is 15 residues long. Per the germline V gene, CDR1 is KGHSH and CDR2 is LQKENI.

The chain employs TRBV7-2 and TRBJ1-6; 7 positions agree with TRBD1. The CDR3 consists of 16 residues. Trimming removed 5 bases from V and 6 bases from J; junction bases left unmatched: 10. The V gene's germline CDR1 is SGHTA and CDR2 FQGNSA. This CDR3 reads CASSPGGGNPNSPLHF. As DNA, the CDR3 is TGTGCCAGCAGCCCAGGGGGGGGGAACCCTAATTCACCCCTCCACTTT.

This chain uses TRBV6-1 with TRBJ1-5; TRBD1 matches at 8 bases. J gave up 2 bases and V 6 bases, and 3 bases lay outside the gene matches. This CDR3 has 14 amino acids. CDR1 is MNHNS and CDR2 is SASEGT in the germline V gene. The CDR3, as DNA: TGTGCCAGCAGCGTGGGACAGGGCAATCAGCCCCAGCATTTT. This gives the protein CASSVGQGNQPQHF.